This TCR beta chain emerged from a study of cytomegalovirus exposure and HLA in healthy donors (dated by TCRdb to the late 2010s). Background on the whole study: An earlier analysis of several hundred of the donors reported 250 to 300 Gb of sequence data and about 120 million unique TCR beta sequences obtained from around 170 million T cells. About 310 gigabases of sequencing data and approximately 85 million unique TCR sequences were included in an early release covering 500 to 750 HLA-typed donors. Of the roughly 400 genotyped donors, 80% to 90% were placed in the genetic ancestry cluster associated with self-reported Caucasian donors. The study aimed to test whether cataloging public T cell receptors could reveal signatures of past pathogen exposure. The study used immunosequencing to profile the T cell repertoires of hundreds of subjects and linked those repertoires to cytomegalovirus serostatus. A separate validation cohort of over 95 different subjects was used in addition to the approximately 700-subject first cohort. High-throughput TCR immunosequencing, statistical association of individual TCRs with disease status, and machine learning were combined to predict cytomegalovirus infection status. In a later analysis, previously published TCR beta repertoires from hundreds of donors were re-analyzed and high-resolution HLA genotyping was added so that TCR occurrence patterns could be studied. In the later analysis, no new phenotypic data were used to find candidate immune exposures; instead, reliance was placed on TCR beta sequences and their occurrence across donors. An earlier analysis of nearly 600 of the donors applied high-throughput TCR beta sequencing to assess whether each TCR beta V gene segment acted as functional or pseudogenic. Donor age, sex, ethnicity and CMV serostatus were compiled alongside the repertoire data. A later genetic analysis took genome-wide SNP genotypes for about three fifths of the 666 donors and used that subset as a discovery cohort. Every repertoire in the discovery cohort had been generated on one and the same sequencing platform. Class I and class II HLA loci were covered by the typing at four-digit resolution. Typing coverage differed by locus: A, B, C, DRB1 and DQB1 were typed in roughly 620-630 donors, DQA1 in 500 to 550, DPA1 in over 600, and DPB1 in around 490. About five DR-DQ haplotypes were treated as single units for association and clustering because of strong linkage in the cohort. Among about 390 genotyped donors of the cohort, an average of about 240,000 unique TCR beta nucleotide sequences were sequenced per donor, approximately 20% of them non-productive. Study-level results and caveats: Correlated functional status among segregating V segments might be attributable to linkage disequilibrium, but an unknown experimental factor could not be ruled out. A further reported finding was that TCR beta sequences accurately predicted the HLA-A and HLA-B alleles for most subjects in the first cohort. It was suggested by the authors that the approach could potentially be generalized to other disease states and immunological phenotypes. Compared with the 666-donor mean, donors in an Asian-associated ancestry cluster had fewer N-insertions in productive TCRs, according to a later genetic analysis. A later analysis found that TCR association rates varied across HLA loci, with DRB1 alleles showing the most associated TCRs and HLA-C alleles the fewest. Assigning TCR associations to individual alleles was difficult when HLA alleles, especially DR and DQ, strongly co-occurred. A group of highly shared sequence variants was considered likely to be a technical artifact of the sequencing pipeline. The classifier was reported to diagnose cytomegalovirus status with high specificity and sensitivity in both the original cohort and the validation cohort. Because some donors lacked HLA typing at each locus, the association tests relied only on the typed subset. Roughly uniform sequencing depth across donors was assumed in presence/absence analyses, although this assumption may not hold. In a later analysis, HLA-associated TCR beta chains showed more clonal expansion and lower generation probabilities than non-associated chains that were equally common. While some public TCRs were present in many individuals, most TCR sequences turned up only very rarely across donors. The earlier analysis of about 600 of the donors excluded roughly 16 rarely observed V segments, including chromosome 9 orphons, because counts were too low. In vitro tests confirmed that a few of the cytomegalovirus-associated TCR beta chains recognize cytomegalovirus antigens. At a false discovery rate of 0.05, a later analysis linked 15,000 to 20,000 TCR beta sequences to specific HLA alleles. A later analysis reported that several top co-occurrence clusters appeared linked to parvovirus B19, influenza, CMV and Epstein-Barr virus. In an earlier analysis of more than 450 of the donors, most TCR beta V segments were observed in productive rearrangements about 87% or about 30% of the time, broadly matching IMGT annotations. In a later genetic analysis, a missense DCLRE1C variant was associated with V-gene and J-gene trimming of TCR beta chains, and the association was replicated in an independent cohort. Some IMGT-functional V segments, including TRBV6-2 and TRBV6-3, could not be told apart with the 87-base-pair reads, so those segments were excluded. The only immune exposure information available for the cohort was CMV serostatus. The study gave a list of under 200 TCR beta chains associated with cytomegalovirus. According to a later analysis, most CMV-associated TCR beta chains appeared to be HLA-restricted, and the HLA associations seemed to be driven largely by CMV exposure. In this cohort, only TCR beta chains were sequenced, and detectable features were limited by the absence of alpha or paired-chain data.

According to the germline V gene (reference sequence), CDR1 reads MNHEY and CDR2 reads SMNVEV. From cysteine to phenylalanine, the CDR3 is 16 amino acids long. CDR3 DNA only is kept here, 48 bases in frame from base 1. The V end gives up 3 bases and the J end 4 bases, leaving 8 bases in the junction not matched to a gene. The cohort consisted of more than 650 healthy bone marrow donors. All cohort members were sampled while nominally healthy, although unrecorded immune exposures were likely present. The donor tested CMV seronegative and was one of the 352 seronegative cohort members. A peripheral blood sample was collected from each donor, and TCR beta sequencing was performed on peripheral blood mononuclear cells. Genomic DNA was extracted from the blood cell samples with the Qiagen DNeasy Blood Extraction Kit. With regard to this clone: It has no known antigen specificity. Qualities for individual bases were not recorded, and no much larger clone is one base off.

The library was built by means of the immunoSEQ multiplex PCR assay. For the multiplex PCR, a mixture combining 60 forward primers for TCR Vbeta segments and 13 reverse primers for TCR Jbeta segments was used. The CDR3 region of rearranged TCR beta genes was amplified from genomic DNA with a multiplex PCR assay. The amplified TCR beta libraries were sequenced on the Illumina HiSeq System as 87-base-pair reads. Concerning the study's data processing: Across the roughly 700 repertoires, a later analysis counted 75 million to 90 million unique TCR beta chains, some 11 million of which were shared by at least two donors. A nearest-neighbor algorithm error-corrected the raw reads and collapsed the reads into unique sequences, merging closely related sequences to remove PCR and sequencing errors. To assign V, D and J gene segments, CDR3 sequences were aligned to IMGT reference sequences. For a sequence to be retained, at least a six-nucleotide match to both a V gene segment and a J gene segment was required. Rearrangements were called productive when the CDR3 lacked stop codons and stayed in frame with V and J; all others were non-productive. Following IMGT convention, CDR3 was defined as the stretch from the second conserved V-encoded cysteine to the conserved J-encoded phenylalanine. The earlier analysis of more than 450 of the donors excluded sequences that lacked an unambiguous match to a single V gene segment. An earlier analysis of under 750 of the donors called V segments functional above 56.7% productive rearrangements and segregating when the between-donor standard deviation exceeded 5%. A statistical classification framework was built to diagnose cytomegalovirus status from the catalog of TCR beta chain sequences. In a later analysis, V and J genes were assigned by comparing TCR nucleotide sequences against IMGT/GENE-DB human TR gene sequences. In a later analysis, CDR3 sequences and most-parsimonious VDJ recombination scenarios were assigned using the TCRdist pipeline. In a later analysis, each TCR beta chain was defined by its CDR3 amino acid sequence together with its V-gene family, and reads without a unique V-gene family were excluded. To address suspected cross-contamination and a sequencing artifact, a later analysis removed roughly 640 highly shared, low-generation-probability nucleotide sequences. For each public chain, a later analysis derived a clonal expansion index from normalized ranks of inferred template counts within each repertoire. A later analysis computed generation probabilities with a VDJ recombination model fitted to out-of-frame rearrangements, and checked the results against IGoR. Hypergeometric tests were used in a later analysis to score TCR-TCR, TCR-HLA and TCR-CMV co-occurrence, with a repertoire-size bias correction applied to the TCR pairs. False discovery rates were estimated in a later analysis by permuting HLA or CMV assignments 20 times. In a later analysis, co-occurring TCRs were grouped using DBSCAN, with TCRdist sequence similarity added in when clustering inside HLA-allele-positive subsets. Co-occurrence clustering excluded repertoires with fewer than 30,000 or more than 120,000 public chains, plus five with anomalous nucleotide sharing. TCRdb limited this immuneACCESS table to in-frame rearrangements with V and J called. A share of clones is missing; checked studies link under half to unresolved V genes, and the rest is unexplained. V and J calls and clone size are as listed in that table; D and trimming were resolved from the DNA. The sample records about 200,000 clones, 79% of which are singletons. The biggest ten clones account for around 1.7% of the sample.

The rearranged chain carries TRBV27 and TRBJ2-1; 8 junctional bases match TRBD1. The TCR comes from a man aged 50-59 years in good health and CMV-seronegative. Sequenced material: PBMCs. Here is the DNA: TGTGCCAGCAGTTTGGACAGGGCCAGGGGATACAATGAGCAGTTCTTC. Its translation reads: CASSLDRARGYNEQFF.